This TCR beta chain emerged from a study of blood T cell repertoires in COVID-19. Study-level background: The United States, Italy and Spain supplied acute and convalescent COVID-19 samples. Sample material is recorded as cDNA or gDNA derived from T cells, B-cell-depleted T cells, or PBMCs.

The CDR3 has 14 amino acids. V was cut by 5 bases and J by 7 bases, with 14 bases left in between. Per germline, CDR1 SNHLY and CDR2 FYNNEI. Original handling: Cell counts per sample came from amplifying reference gene primers. Generated by immunoSEQ multiplex PCR, the TCRdb table keeps only in-frame clones and is missing some. That table is the source of V, J and clone size, and D and trimming were worked out from the DNA. The repertoire includes some 370,000 clones, 70% to 90% of them detected once, and 1.2% sits in the top ten. Sequencing was carried out using peripheral blood. The TCR was taken from a middle-aged man with acute or convalescent COVID-19. The chain joins TRBV2 to TRBJ1-4, with a weak D call TRBD1 (6 bases). CDR3 residues: CASSKQGLGEKLFF. Written as DNA, the CDR3 is TGTGCCAGCAGTAAACAGGGCTTAGGTGAAAAACTGTTTTTT.